The subject of this entry is one T cell receptor (beta chain). This specimen belongs to a study of Ad26.COV2.S vaccination and SARS-CoV-2 variants. Profiled with immunoSEQ multiplex PCR; TCRdb holds only in-frame clones, not every one. The sample has around 400,000 clones; 83% are singletons. The treatment is: around 19 received Ad26.COV2.S at low or high dose, single or two shots; 5 received placebo; per-sample allocation not given. All samples were drawn on day 63, counting from the first vaccine or placebo injection. The TCR was taken from a person aged 18-65 years who received the Ad26.COV2.S COVID-19 vaccine or a placebo. Sequencing used peripheral blood, obtained in a trial of Ad26.COV2.S vaccine versus placebo.

CDR3 in DNA: TGTGCCAGCAGTGAAGTCCTTAGGTCACCCCTCCACTTT. This codes for CASSEVLRSPLHF. The V and J genes are TRBV6-1 and TRBJ1-6; the D is unclear. CDR1 and CDR2 (germline): MNHNS, SASEGT. V was trimmed by 1 base and J by 10 bases, leaving 8 bases between them. The CDR3 has 13 amino acids.